This T cell receptor beta chain was captured in a study of blood T cell repertoires in COVID-19. Study overall: PBMCs, B-cell-depleted T cells, or T cells provided the cDNA or gDNA that made up the material.

CDR1 is SEHNR, CDR2 FQNEAQ, per germline (reference sequence). The CDR3 totals 14 residues. Unmatched junction bases numbered 2, after V lost 6 bases and J lost 4 bases. In the original processing: Cell counts per sample came from amplifying reference gene primers. Libraries were prepared by immunoSEQ multiplex PCR; TCRdb keeps only in-frame clonotypes and omits some of them. The V and J calls and clone size were taken over from that table, and D and trimming were inferred from the DNA. The data show about 160,000 clones, approximately 90% seen once. Seattle participants joined during active infection and were tracked over time.

Material for sequencing was peripheral blood. This receptor was identified in a woman between 65 and 79 years old with COVID-19, enrolled during active disease. This sequence joins TRBV7-9 and TRBJ1-4; 10 nucleotides align to TRBD1. The DNA for the CDR3 is TGTGCCAGCAGGAGGGACAGGGGTAATGAAAAACTGTTTTTT. Translated, it gives CASRRDRGNEKLFF.